These T cell receptor beta chains were read from a single sample in a study of blood T cells in healthy people across ages. TCRdb redid the calling of the 5' RACE reads with MiXCR, one entry per CDR3 protein. The profile shows approximately 900,000 distinct CDR3 sequences, approximately 49% of them singletons. Sequenced: blood. Receptor source: a man aged 25 to 45 in good health. The conserved cysteine and the conserved F or W are not part of the CDR3 here. D genes are given only for firm matches.

- TRBV3-1 ASSPLGGRKYEQY
- TRBV12-3/TRBV12-4 ASSPLAFRQNYGYT
TRBD1 TRBV29-1 STTGEAWTQY
- TRBV4-1 ASSQGPGSFDEQY
- TRBV28 ASRRPGGTDTQY
- TRBV2 ASRVRESNEKLF
TRBD1 TRBV5-1 ASSSAGTGGTCEQY
- TRBV7-2 ASSTTSWREQF
TRBD2 TRBV10-3 ASSSGKTPNTGELF
- TRBV4-1 ASSHGQPYGQY
TRBD2 TRBV6-6 ASSYGAGDDTDTQY
TRBD2 TRBV6-2/TRBV6-3 ASSPGLQYQETQY
- TRBV29-1 SGGGSGEGYT
- TRBV28 ASSLGRGFRTEAF
TRBD2 TRBV6-6 ASSYSLTSGATGELF
- TRBV7-2 ASSSSLLSTDTQY
- TRBV7-9 ASSSELGTYNEQF
TRBD2 TRBV29-1 SVVPGTREY
- TRBV30 AGTEDSYEQY
- TRBV30 AWADGMDYGYT